Listed below are T cell receptor beta chains from one sample, sequenced in a study of shared clonotypes between healthy human individuals. Using immunoSEQ multiplex PCR, the repertoire was profiled, and TCRdb retains in-frame clones only, with some absent. The sample holds about 2,500,000 clones, 90% to 95% seen once. Sequenced input: naive CD4+ T cells sorted from blood. The receptors stem from a young man in good health. The CDR3 runs from the conserved cysteine through the conserved F or W. Each record gives: CDR3 protein, J gene, V gene.

cdr3_aa: CASNQQGKGNTIYF
j_call: TRBJ1-3
v_call: TRBV7-9

cdr3_aa: CASSSAGGATYNEQFF
j_call: TRBJ2-1
v_call: TRBV7-8

cdr3_aa: CASSRAGTGGSGYTF
j_call: TRBJ1-2
v_call: TRBV6-5

cdr3_aa: CAGSGSGELFF
j_call: TRBJ2-2
v_call: TRBV2

cdr3_aa: CASSLEDSLNQPQHF
j_call: TRBJ1-5
v_call: TRBV7-6

cdr3_aa: CASSELRKAFF
j_call: TRBJ1-1
v_call: TRBV6-1

cdr3_aa: CASSRTSGATYEQYF
j_call: TRBJ2-7
v_call: TRBV7-2

cdr3_aa: CASSAGLAGGQETQYF
j_call: TRBJ2-5
v_call: TRBV7-2

cdr3_aa: CASSIWTGRVYQPQHF
j_call: TRBJ1-5
v_call: TRBV19

cdr3_aa: CASSLVPYNEQFF
j_call: TRBJ2-1
v_call: TRBV7-9

cdr3_aa: CAWRRTEAFF
j_call: TRBJ1-1
v_call: TRBV30

cdr3_aa: CASSPPRGGALNTIYF
j_call: TRBJ1-3
v_call: TRBV18

cdr3_aa: CASRAGGGANVLTF
j_call: TRBJ2-6
v_call: TRBV6-1

cdr3_aa: CASRLAVLPRRNEQFF
j_call: TRBJ2-1
v_call: TRBV9

cdr3_aa: CASSEPGGANEKLFF
j_call: TRBJ1-4
v_call: TRBV6-1